Listed below are T cell receptor beta chains from one sample, sequenced in a study of T-cell reconstitution after alpha-beta-depleted transplantation in children. TCRdb processed the PCR reads anew with MiXCR; each CDR3 protein has one entry. Among tens of thousands of distinct CDR3 sequences, 4.9% were seen once, and the ten largest hold 15% to 20%. The specimen was PBMCs, mostly from graft donor cells, collected 180 days after TCRalphabeta/CD19-depleted stem cell transplant. These receptor sequences come from a boy less than two years old who had a stem cell transplant for acute myeloid leukemia, so the T cells may come from the graft donor. CDR3s include the opening cysteine and the closing phenylalanine or tryptophan. D genes are given only for firm matches. Clone size is shown for a subset of rows, as once, few, many or a class of expanded clone.

>TRBJ2-4|TRBV6-2/TRBV6-3|many|NA
CASGYARGNIQYF
TGTGCCAGCGGATACGCCCGGGGAAACATTCAGTACTTC
>TRBJ2-5|TRBV29-1|many|TRBD2
CSVERGGPRETQYF
TGCAGCGTTGAACGCGGGGGGCCCAGGGAGACCCAGTACTTC
>TRBJ1-1|TRBV6-5|many|NA
CASTLSGPNTEAFF
TGTGCCAGCACCTTATCCGGGCCGAACACTGAAGCTTTCTTT
>TRBJ1-1|TRBV6-5|many|NA
CASSYLGDTEAFF
TGTGCCAGCAGTTACCTGGGGGACACTGAAGCTTTCTTT
>TRBJ2-6|TRBV7-2|many|NA
CASSFSGSGANVLTF
TGTGCCAGCAGCTTTTCAGGGTCTGGGGCCAACGTCCTGACTTTC
>TRBJ1-1|TRBV30|many|NA
CAWSVNMNTEAFF
TGTGCCTGGAGTGTAAACATGAACACTGAAGCTTTCTTT
>TRBJ2-3|TRBV11-1|many|TRBD2
CASSLATGTSGGAADTQYF
TGTGCCAGCAGCTTAGCGACCGGGACTAGCGGGGGGGCGGCAGATACGCAGTATTTT
>TRBJ2-2|TRBV5-4|many|TRBD2
CASSSGLAYTGELFF
TGTGCCAGCAGCTCGGGACTAGCGTACACCGGGGAGCTGTTTTTT
>TRBJ2-3|TRBV7-9|many|NA
CASSQTVDTDTQYF
TGTGCCAGCAGCCAGACAGTAGACACAGATACGCAGTATTTT
>TRBJ2-1|TRBV4-3|medium-sized|TRBD2
CASSQWGGGMGSYNEQFF
TGCGCCAGCAGCCAATGGGGCGGGGGAATGGGTTCCTACAATGAGCAGTTCTTC
>TRBJ2-3|TRBV7-9|many|NA
CASSLWYSDTQYF
TGTGCCAGCAGCTTATGGTACTCAGATACGCAGTATTTT
>TRBJ1-2|TRBV5-1|many|NA
CASSLGRAVNYGYTF
TGTGCCAGCAGCTTGGGCAGGGCCGTTAACTATGGCTACACCTTC
>TRBJ1-2|TRBV12-3/TRBV12-4|many|NA
CASSLLTAPGDGYTF
TGTGCCAGCAGTTTGCTCACAGCCCCGGGGGATGGCTACACCTTC
>TRBJ1-2|TRBV20-1|many|NA
CSAHRGGLYGYTF
TGCAGTGCTCACCGGGGCGGCCTCTATGGCTACACCTTC
>TRBJ2-2|TRBV5-5|many|TRBD1
CASSPGQGPNTGELFF
TGTGCCAGCAGCCCTGGACAGGGACCGAACACCGGGGAGCTGTTTTTT
>TRBJ2-5|TRBV20-1|medium-sized|NA
CSAREATGWGETQYF
TGCAGTGCTAGAGAGGCGACGGGGTGGGGGGAGACCCAGTACTTC
>TRBJ2-4|TRBV29-1|many|NA
CSVDRGRENIQYF
TGCAGCGTCGACCGGGGGCGGGAAAACATTCAGTACTTC
>TRBJ2-3|TRBV6-5|many|TRBD2
CASSRGGGATDTQYF
TGTGCCAGCAGCCGTGGCGGGGGGGCCACAGATACGCAGTATTTT
>TRBJ1-2|TRBV29-1|many|NA
CSVGGRANYGYTF
TGCAGCGTTGGTGGCAGGGCTAACTATGGCTACACCTTC
>TRBJ2-3|TRBV12-3/TRBV12-4|many|TRBD1
CASSFTGQGTDTQYF
TGTGCCAGCAGTTTTACAGGACAGGGGACAGATACGCAGTATTTT
>TRBJ2-7|TRBV9|NA|NA
CASSVAWSRDYEQYF
TGTGCCAGCAGCGTAGCCTGGTCTAGGGACTACGAGCAGTACTTC
>TRBJ1-4|TRBV7-6|many|NA
CASSREFGNEKLFF
TGTGCCAGCAGCCGGGAGTTTGGTAATGAAAAACTGTTTTTT
>TRBJ2-7|TRBV20-1|many|TRBD1
CSPPYRGFSYEQYF
TGCAGTCCTCCTTACAGGGGCTTTTCCTACGAGCAGTACTTC
>TRBJ2-1|TRBV9|many|NA
CASSVGGSYNEQFF
TGTGCCAGCAGCGTAGGTGGTTCCTACAATGAGCAGTTCTTC
>TRBJ2-3|TRBV20-1|many|NA
CSASVGRDTDTQYF
TGCAGTGCTAGTGTGGGGCGAGACACAGATACGCAGTATTTT
>TRBJ2-5|TRBV7-7|NA|NA
CASSPLGAGETQYF
TGTGCCAGCAGCCCACTAGGGGCGGGGGAGACCCAGTACTTC
>TRBJ1-5|TRBV6-2/TRBV6-3|many|NA
CASSYFPRGGVGQPQHF
TGTGCCAGCAGTTACTTCCCCAGGGGAGGGGTCGGCCAGCCCCAGCATTTT
>TRBJ2-7|TRBV6-1|many|NA
CASSEALDLYTEQYF
TGTGCCAGCAGTGAAGCGCTGGATCTCTATACTGAGCAGTACTTC
>TRBJ2-3|TRBV5-1|many|NA
CASSPEGRVIDTQYF
TGCGCCAGCAGCCCGGAAGGCAGGGTAATAGATACGCAGTATTTT
>TRBJ1-1|TRBV30|many|NA
CAWSAGHVGAFF
TGTGCCTGGAGTGCAGGCCATGTGGGAGCTTTCTTT
>TRBJ1-3|TRBV28|many|NA
CASSFTHSGNTIYF
TGTGCCAGCAGTTTTACACACTCTGGAAACACCATATATTTT
>TRBJ1-3|TRBV27|many|NA
CASSLGGSGAGNTIYF
TGTGCCAGCAGTTTGGGAGGGTCAGGGGCTGGAAACACCATATATTTT